This TCR beta chain is from a study of OX40 agonist ivuxolimab in advanced cancers. Study information: Six ivuxolimab dose levels, 0.01 to 10 mg/kg, were given intravenously every 2 weeks. Three dose-escalation patients had partial responses: one with hepatocellular carcinoma and two with cutaneous melanoma. General study findings and limits: Both blood CD4+ and CD8+ T cells showed clonal growth by week 6 at 0.1 to 3.0 mg/kg. There were also nonresponders showing low normalized T-cell clonal expansion.

Comment on this clone: Its antigen is not known.

Profiling relied on immunoSEQ multiplex PCR, and the TCRdb table lists in-frame clones only, not all of them. The sample yields about 79,000 clones, 88% seen once. The CDR3 length is 14 residues. CDR1 SGHNT and CDR2 YENEEA come from the germline V gene. Trimming removed 5 bases from V and 5 bases from J, with 13 bases in between. The sequencing used CD4+ or CD8+ T cells sorted from blood, collected in a trial of the OX40 agonist ivuxolimab. The chain recombines TRBV11-3 with TRBJ2-1, with no clear D. The receptor was derived from an adult with an advanced solid tumor such as melanoma, head and neck, liver or kidney cancer. For the CDR3, the DNA is TGTGCCAGCAGCATAGGACGGCAACACAATGAGCAGTTCTTC. It specifies CASSIGRQHNEQFF. The variable domain in full, with the rest retrieved from reference TRBV11-3 and TRBJ2-1, is EAGVVQSPRYKIIEKKQPVAFWCNPISGHNTLYWYLQNLGQGPELLIRYENEEAVDDSQLPKDRFSAERLKGVDSTLKIQPAELGDSAVYLCASSIGRQHNEQFFGPGTRLTVL.